Listed below are T cell receptor beta chains from one sample, sequenced in a study of T-cell reconstitution after alpha-beta-depleted transplantation in children. One entry per CDR3 protein results from TCRdb running MiXCR on the PCR reads. Among just under 550,000 distinct CDR3 sequences, 15% to 20% were seen once, and the ten largest hold 3.3%. The starting material was PBMCs from the stem cell graft donor, obtained from the stem cell graft. The receptor source for this set is a human donor who donated a stem cell graft to a child with acute lymphoblastic leukemia. Both conserved end residues are part of each CDR3. A D gene is named only where the DNA matches it firmly. Clone size is not always given. Where it is, it says once, few, many or a class for expanded clones.

V	J	D	size	DNA	CDR3
TRBV20-1	TRBJ2-1	TRBD1	few	TGCAGTGCTAGGGGGACAGGGAATGTTATGAATGAGCAGTTCTTC	CSARGTGNVMNEQFF
TRBV12-3/TRBV12-4	TRBJ2-3	.	.	TGTGCCAGCAGTTTAGCCGGCATATCTCTCACAGATACGCAGTATTTT	CASSLAGISLTDTQYF
TRBV12-3/TRBV12-4	TRBJ1-3	.	few	TGTGCCAGCAGGGACAACGGAAACACCATATATTTT	CASRDNGNTIYF
TRBV24-1	TRBJ2-5	.	.	TGTGCCACCAGTGACTCACAGGTGATCCAAGAGACCCAGTACTTC	CATSDSQVIQETQYF
TRBV12-3/TRBV12-4	TRBJ1-6	.	.	TGTGCCAGCAGTCGGACGGGGCCGACCCTCCACTTT	CASSRTGPTLHF
TRBV27	TRBJ2-5	.	.	TGTGCCAGCAGTTTTTTGTTGCGAGAGACCCAGTACTTC	CASSFLLRETQYF
TRBV20-1	TRBJ2-6	.	.	TGCAGTGCTGGGGCCAGCTTCTCTGGGGCCAACGTCCTGACTTTC	CSAGASFSGANVLTF
TRBV10-3	TRBJ2-5	.	.	TGTGCCATCAGTGAGTCAGGCCGGCAAGAGACCCAGTACTTC	CAISESGRQETQYF
TRBV7-8	TRBJ2-2	.	few	TGTGCCACCCCACTAATCGTAGGTCCTACCGGGGAGCTGTTTTTT	CATPLIVGPTGELFF
TRBV6-1	TRBJ1-1	.	.	TGTGCCAGCAGTGAAGGGTGGGGAAACACTGAAGCTTTCTTT	CASSEGWGNTEAFF
TRBV27	TRBJ1-6	.	.	TGTGCCAGCCACAAGTCGGAGAATTCACCCCTCCACTTT	CASHKSENSPLHF